This T cell receptor beta chain derives from a study of T cell repertoires in cytomegalovirus infection. Study as a whole: Indications came from public TCR beta signatures; they pointed to CMV infection and to a matching HLA type. Study-wide findings and caveats: The study identified carriers of CMV plus the relevant HLA from cumulative public TCR beta family frequency. Dominating the ex vivo response were HLA-C-restricted CMV-specific TCR beta clonotypes.

V dropped 6 bases and J dropped 1; count of bases not matched to a gene: 9. This CDR3 is built from 15 residues. Looked up from germline, CDR1 is SGHRS and CDR2 is YFSETQ. This clonotype was recorded a few times. Its cognate antigen is unknown. Each CDR3 protein gets one entry after TCRdb re-called the reads with MiXCR. The sample has roughly 760,000 distinct CDR3 sequences, 35% seen once. This clonotype originated in a human donor in good health (CMV status not recorded). Some clones in this sample may be carry-over from other donors' samples. The source material was PBMCs. This chain uses TRBV5-1 with TRBJ1-1; the match to TRBD1 covers 7 bases. In DNA form, the CDR3 reads TGCGCCAGCACCCCAGGGGGACGGTCGAACACTGAAGCTTTCTTT. It codes for CASTPGGRSNTEAFF.